These T cell receptor beta chains were read from a single sample in a study of blood T cell repertoires in COVID-19. This table comes from immunoSEQ multiplex PCR, and its TCRdb copy is limited to in-frame clones, with some not included. The sample lists around 190,000 clones, roughly nine tenths occurring once. Sequencing was performed on peripheral blood. These receptors all stem from a man between 25 and 39 years old with acute or convalescent COVID-19. The CDR3 runs from the conserved cysteine through the conserved F or W. D genes are given only for firm matches. Expanded clones are given a class, and other clones once, few, many or no size at all.

TRBD1 | few | TRBJ2-5 | TRBV4-1 | CASSQERLRGRETQYF | TGCGCCAGCAGCCAAGAAAGGCTAAGGGGGCGAGAGACCCAGTACTTC
- | - | TRBJ2-3 | TRBV28 | CASSPVRTSTDTQYF | TGTGCCAGCAGTCCTGTAAGAACTAGCACAGATACGCAGTATTTT
- | - | TRBJ2-7 | TRBV2 | CASSEEGRRTWGEQYF | TGTGCCAGCAGTGAAGAAGGGCGGCGGACTTGGGGCGAGCAGTACTTC
- | - | TRBJ1-2 | TRBV6-5 | CASSSPTGLVDGYTF | TGTGCCAGCAGTTCCCCGACAGGTCTTGTAGACGGCTACACCTTC
- | - | TRBJ2-2 | TRBV18 | CASSPRQDNTGELFF | TGTGCCAGCTCACCACGGCAGGATAACACCGGGGAGCTGTTTTTT
- | - | TRBJ2-7 | TRBV4-1 | CASSHAGRVLEQYF | TGCGCCAGCAGCCACGCGGGAAGGGTCCTCGAGCAGTACTTC
- | - | TRBJ1-5 | TRBV28 | CASSLRQRNQPQHF | TGTGCCAGCAGTCTCCGACAGCGCAATCAGCCCCAGCATTTT
TRBD1 | once | TRBJ1-3 | TRBV18 | CASSPLTRQGAGNTIYF | TGTGCCAGCTCACCATTGACGCGGCAGGGGGCTGGAAACACCATATATTTT
TRBD2 | - | TRBJ2-1 | TRBV6-4 | CASRKTSGNYNGQFF | TGTGCCAGCAGGAAGACTAGCGGAAACTACAATGGGCAGTTCTTC
- | once | TRBJ1-1 | TRBV3-1/TRBV3-2 | CASSQTTRTEAFF | TGTGCCAGCAGCCAAACAACGCGGACTGAAGCTTTCTTT
TRBD2 | - | TRBJ2-1 | TRBV28 | CASSSTSGRRGNEQFF | TGTGCCAGCAGTTCGACTAGCGGACGGAGGGGGAATGAGCAGTTCTTC
- | - | TRBJ1-6 | TRBV4-2 | CASTQGSGLSSPLHF | TGTGCCAGCACCCAAGGATCAGGTCTAAGCTCACCCCTCCACTTT
- | - | TRBJ1-3 | TRBV4-2 | CASSQDGRGGNTIYF | TGTGCCAGCAGCCAAGATGGCAGGGGAGGAAACACCATATATTTT
TRBD1 | - | TRBJ2-3 | TRBV29-1 | CSVETGLATDTQYF | TGCAGCGTTGAGACAGGGTTGGCTACAGATACGCAGTATTTT
TRBD2 | - | TRBJ2-1 | TRBV25-1 | CASSVPSGGRNEQFF | TGTGCCAGCAGTGTTCCTAGCGGGGGGCGAAATGAGCAGTTCTTC
TRBD1 | - | TRBJ1-1 | TRBV5-1 | CASSLGDRGLTEAFF | TGCGCCAGCAGCTTGGGGGACAGGGGGCTCACTGAAGCTTTCTTT
- | - | TRBJ1-2 | TRBV19 | CASSIRGSRTNYGYTF | TGTGCCAGTAGTATTAGGGGGTCGCGGACTAACTATGGCTACACCTTC
- | - | TRBJ1-1 | TRBV10-3 | CAISDGRGRAFF | TGTGCCATCAGTGACGGTAGGGGAAGAGCTTTCTTT
TRBD2 | - | TRBJ2-7 | TRBV5-6 | CASSLDLAGSTYEQYF | TGTGCCAGCAGCCTGGACCTAGCGGGAAGCACCTACGAGCAGTACTTC
TRBD1 | - | TRBJ1-5 | TRBV6-5 | CASRDRVDQPQHF | TGTGCCAGCCGGGACAGGGTGGATCAGCCCCAGCATTTT
- | - | TRBJ1-2 | TRBV14 | CAREWANYGYTF | TGTGCCAGGGAATGGGCCAACTATGGCTACACCTTC
TRBD1 | once | TRBJ1-1 | TRBV5-1 | CASSLTGVGAVAFF | TGCGCCAGCAGCTTGACAGGGGTGGGGGCCGTGGCTTTCTTT
TRBD2 | - | TRBJ2-2 | TRBV9 | CASSVGSGSVGELFF | TGTGCCAGCAGCGTAGGTAGCGGGAGTGTCGGGGAGCTGTTTTTT
TRBD1 | once | TRBJ1-5 | TRBV30 | CAWDMGQTNQPQHF | TGTGCCTGGGACATGGGACAGACGAATCAGCCCCAGCATTTT
TRBD2 | - | TRBJ2-2 | TRBV30 | CAWSPGRAGTGELFF | TGTGCCTGGAGCCCCGGGAGGGCCGGCACCGGGGAGCTGTTTTTT
TRBD1 | few | TRBJ2-7 | TRBV20-1 | CSAKYRGEQYF | TGCAGTGCTAAATACAGGGGCGAGCAGTACTTC
TRBD2 | - | TRBJ2-1 | TRBV28 | CASLMSLAGHQFF | TGTGCCAGCCTCATGTCGCTAGCGGGGCATCAGTTCTTC
- | - | TRBJ2-7 | TRBV7-8 | CASSGLAASSYEQYF | TGTGCCAGCAGCGGGTTAGCAGCAAGCTCCTACGAGCAGTACTTC
TRBD2 | - | TRBJ2-3 | TRBV2 | CASRTTGTSGGQGPDTQYF | TGTGCCAGCCGTACTACCGGGACTAGCGGGGGGCAAGGTCCTGATACGCAGTATTTT
- | - | TRBJ1-1 | TRBV28 | CASSLGDTIF | TGTGCCAGCAGTTTGGGTGACACCATCTTT
- | - | TRBJ1-6 | TRBV2 | CASSDRNSSPLHF | TGTGCCAGCAGTGACAGGAATAGTTCACCCCTCCACTTT
- | - | TRBJ2-1 | TRBV14 | CASSPRLRSYNEQFF | TGTGCCAGCAGCCCTAGGCTTCGGTCATACAATGAGCAGTTCTTC
- | - | TRBJ2-5 | TRBV7-9 | CASSPGTSLGTQYF | TGTGCCAGCAGCCCCGGGACAAGCCTTGGGACCCAGTACTTC
TRBD1 | - | TRBJ1-1 | TRBV7-6 | CASSKGQGNTEAFF | TGTGCCAGCAGCAAGGGACAGGGGAACACTGAAGCTTTCTTT
- | - | TRBJ1-1 | TRBV5-4 | CASSSLRRTRNTEAFF | TGTGCCAGCAGCTCCCTACGCCGGACTCGGAACACTGAAGCTTTCTTT
- | - | TRBJ1-5 | TRBV9 | CASSKGTISNQPQHF | TGTGCCAGCTCTAAAGGGACAATTAGCAATCAGCCCCAGCATTTT
- | - | TRBJ1-1 | TRBV3-1/TRBV3-2 | CASSPGLRDPNTEAFF | TGTGCCAGCAGCCCGGGACTTAGGGACCCGAACACTGAAGCTTTCTTT
TRBD1 | few | TRBJ1-6 | TRBV18 | CASSRTGGDVNNSPLHF | TGTGCCAGCTCTAGGACAGGGGGAGACGTCAATAATTCACCCCTCCACTTT
- | - | TRBJ2-2 | TRBV28 | CASKEGGPANTGELFF | TGTGCCAGCAAGGAGGGCGGGCCCGCGAACACCGGGGAGCTGTTTTTT
- | - | TRBJ1-3 | TRBV7-9 | CASSPFLPGHSSGNTIYF | TGTGCCAGCAGCCCCTTCCTACCGGGACACAGCTCTGGAAACACCATATATTTT
- | - | TRBJ1-1 | TRBV5-1 | CASSLPGRITEAFF | TGCGCCAGCAGCTTGCCAGGGAGGATCACTGAAGCTTTCTTT
- | once | TRBJ2-5 | TRBV11-2 | CASSLALKETQYF | TGTGCCAGCAGCTTAGCCCTAAAGGAGACCCAGTACTTC
- | - | TRBJ1-1 | TRBV18 | CASSDRKGSEAFF | TGTGCCAGCTCAGACAGGAAAGGGTCTGAAGCTTTCTTT